One and the same sample provided the 28 T cell receptor beta chains below, sequenced in a study of T cell clonality in common variable immunodeficiency. Sequencing was performed with immunoSEQ multiplex PCR; in TCRdb, only in-frame clones are kept and a portion is missing. The sample is made up of around 50,000 clones, none counted only once. Material for sequencing was peripheral blood mononuclear cells. The receptor source for this set is a person aged 18 to 75 in good health.

This clone was counted many times. The sequenced fragment ends 3 residues before the CDR3 boundary, so the rest is inferred from the germline J gene. V gene TRBV5-1 combines with J gene TRBJ2-1; perhaps TRBD1 as D (6 bases). V was shortened by 2 bases and J by 7 bases, with 16 bases between the two germline ends. The CDR3 extends over 15 amino acids. Germline V gives CDR1 SGHRS, CDR2 YFSETQ. Here the CDR3 reads CASSLSGDEVNEQFF. Incomplete CDR3 DNA: TGCGCCAGCAGCTTATCAGGGGACGAAGTGAATGAG.

This clone was seen ten or more times. The read finishes 3 residues shy of the CDR3 end, and the germline J gene is used to complete it. The chain links TRBV6-1 to TRBJ1-3; 7 bases align to TRBD1. With V trimmed by 4 bases and J by 4 bases, 10 bases remained unmatched. The CDR3 contains 16 residues. Germline values: CDR1 MNHNS, CDR2 SASEGT. CDR3 region: CASSATPTGWGNTIYF. The DNA read from the CDR3 is TGTGCCAGCAGTGCAACCCCGACAGGGTGGGGAAACACC.

This clone was detected many times. Read data end 3 residues before the CDR3 end; the end is taken from the germline J gene. The V call is TRBV19, the J call TRBJ1-1, with D perhaps matching TRBD1 (5 bases). Germline lookup yields CDR1 LNHDA and CDR2 SQIVND (reference sequence). With 3 bases removed from V and 0 bases from J, the gap between germline ends came to 17 bases. The CDR3 has 17 residues. CDR3: CASSIGARRGMNTEAFF. CDR3 DNA, as far as it was read: TGTGCCAGTAGTATTGGGGCCAGACGGGGGATGAACACTGAA.

Ten or more counts support this clone. The read terminates 3 residues before the CDR3 end, so the remaining end is supplied by the germline J gene. The chain recombines TRBV20-1 with TRBJ2-2; D possibly corresponds to TRBD2 (6 bases). The CDR3 consists of 14 residues. V lost 3 bases and J 5 bases, leaving 13 bases between the germline ends. Germline CDR1 is DFQATT and CDR2 is SNEGSKA (reference sequence). CDR3 bases read: TGCAGTGCTAGTCGGGGGACCCAAACCGGGGAG. Its translation: CSASRGTQTGE. The whole CDR3 sequence reads CSASRGTQTGELFF.

This clone was recorded at least ten times. From the germline J gene comes the end of the CDR3, since the read stops 3 residues before it. This rearrangement joins TRBV19 to TRBJ1-1; tentatively, D is TRBD1 (6 bases). The CDR3 contains 14 residues. Germline CDR1 reads LNHDA; CDR2 reads SQIVND (reference sequence). Trimming stripped 3 bases from V and 6 bases from J, with 14 bases between. This CDR3 is CASSIRTARAEAFF. CDR3 bases read: TGTGCCAGTAGTATTAGGACAGCCCGCGCTGAA.

This clone was counted only a few times. Relative to the germline gene, one junction end is altered; a read error may explain this. The read finishes 3 residues shy of the CDR3 end, and the germline J gene is used to complete it. The chain recombines TRBV18 with TRBJ2-7, with 8 bases lining up with TRBD1. CDR3 length: 15 amino acids. The germline V gene has CDR1 KGHSH and CDR2 LQKENI. The CDR3: CAGSFPDRAEYEQYF. Partial CDR3 DNA: TGTGCCGGCTCATTCCCGGACAGGGCGGAGTACGAG.

This clone was observed many times. From the germline J gene comes the end of the CDR3, since the read stops 3 residues before it. The V gene is TRBV2, the J gene TRBJ2-7, with 7 positions matching TRBD2. The trim removed 7 bases at V and 0 bases at J, leaving 3 bases unmatched. The CDR3 runs to 13 residues. Germline lookup yields CDR1 SNHLY and CDR2 FYNNEI. CDR3 bases read: TGTGCCAGCAACCTAGCGGACTCCTACGAG. Translation: CASNLADSYE. The entire CDR3 protein is CASNLADSYEQYF.

This clone was detected a few times. Sequencing ends 3 residues short of the CDR3 end; the germline J gene provides the rest. The chain joins TRBV10-2 to TRBJ2-4; 9 bases align to TRBD2. The CDR3 has 17 residues. J gave up 9 bases and V 0 bases, and 12 bases lay outside the gene matches. The V gene's germline CDR1 is WSHSY and CDR2 SAAADI. The CDR3 sequence is CASSESFSGRGGTIQYF. Incomplete CDR3 DNA: TGCGCCAGCAGTGAGTCTTTTAGCGGGAGAGGGGGAACCATT.

This clone was recorded many times. The CDR3 is cut off 3 residues early in the read; its end comes from the germline J gene. The V call is TRBV11-2, the J call TRBJ2-3; 8 nucleotides match TRBD1. CDR3 length equals 15 residues. CDR1 is SGHAT, CDR2 FQNNGV, per germline. V lost 5 bases and J lost 3; bases outside the gene matches: 7. The part of the CDR3 DNA that was read is TGTGCCAGCAGCATCGGACAGGGAGTTACAGATACG. Its protein is CASSIGQGVTDT. The CDR3 reads in full as CASSIGQGVTDTQYF.

This clone was detected ten times or more. The read falls 3 residues short of the CDR3 end, and the missing part is taken from the germline J gene. The chain links TRBV7-8 to TRBJ1-3; 7 bases align to TRBD1. Losses at the gene ends were 5 bases for V and 4 bases for J; bases not matched to a gene: 8. CDR3 length equals 15 residues. Germline V lookup: CDR1 SGHVS, CDR2 FQNEAQ. The CDR3 sequence: CASSPGTVAGNTIYF. The DNA read from the CDR3 is TGTGCCAGCAGCCCCGGGACAGTAGCCGGAAACACC.

Ten or more counts support this clone. The missing CDR3 end, 3 residues past where the read stops, is filled in from the germline J gene. The V gene is TRBV7-8, the J gene TRBJ2-5, with 11 bases aligning to TRBD1. Germline CDR1 and CDR2: SGHVS and FQNEAQ. The ends lost 5 bases at V and 3 bases at J; junction bases unmatched: 5. The CDR3 is 15 amino acids. The part of the CDR3 DNA that was read is TGTGCCAGCAGCCGTTGGACAGGGGGCAAAGAGACC. Translating it yields CASSRWTGGKET. The CDR3 as a whole reads CASSRWTGGKETQYF.

At least ten counts were recorded for this clone. The CDR3 goes on 3 residues after the read ends, and that part is filled in from the germline J gene. V gene TRBV20-1 combines with J gene TRBJ1-3, with D hard to call. V was pared by 2 bases and J by 1 base, with 12 bases between. The CDR3 consists of 15 residues. From germline, CDR1 is DFQATT and CDR2 SNEGSKA (reference sequence). The CDR3: CSARNLGGSGNTIYF. The CDR3 DNA, read in part, is TGCAGTGCTAGAAACTTAGGAGGGTCTGGAAACACC.

This clone has at least ten counts. The read ends 3 residues before the CDR3 terminus; that terminus is restored from the germline J gene. This chain connects TRBV18 to TRBJ1-6; 7 bases are shared with TRBD1. CDR1 KGHSH and CDR2 LQKENI come from the germline V gene. Trimming cost V 6 bases and J 10 bases; bases outside gene matches: 15. CDR3 length: 16 residues. Here the CDR3 reads CASSRGQNEGGSPLHF. CDR3 DNA, as far as it was read: TGTGCCAGCTCCCGGGGACAGAACGAAGGCGGCTCACCC.

This clone was seen a handful of times. The read terminates 3 residues ahead of where the CDR3 ends, so the germline J gene completes it. This chain links TRBV7-2 with TRBJ1-5; D gene unclear. Germline CDR1 and CDR2: SGHTA and FQGNSA. V was clipped by 3 bases and J by 6 bases, with 12 bases between them. The CDR3 loop spans 14 amino acids. CDR3 region: CASSFYSGFQPQHF. The DNA read from the CDR3 is TGTGCCAGCAGCTTTTACTCGGGGTTTCAGCCC.

This clone was counted at least ten times. The read finishes 3 residues shy of the CDR3 end, and the germline J gene is used to complete it. This chain uses TRBV5-1 with TRBJ1-1; tentative D call: TRBD1 (6 bases). CDR3 size: 15 residues. Germline lookup yields CDR1 SGHRS and CDR2 YFSETQ. The ends were cut back, 4 bases at V and 5 bases at J, with 18 bases in the middle. CDR3 residues: CASSNAGGGETEAFF. CDR3 DNA, as far as it was read: TGCGCCAGCAGCAACGCGGGGGGGGGCGAGACTGAA.

This clone was counted many times. With the read ending 3 residues before the CDR3 end, the germline J gene is used to fill in that end. The rearrangement uses TRBV20-1 and TRBJ2-5; TRBD2 agrees at 10 bases. The CDR3 runs 14 residues. The junction had 4 bases not matched to a gene; V was cut back by 3 bases and J by 3 bases. Germline V gene sequence: CDR1 DFQATT, CDR2 SNEGSKA (reference sequence). The part of the CDR3 DNA that was read is TGCAGTGCTAGGCGGACTAGCGGAGAAGAGACC. The encoded protein is CSARRTSGEET. The CDR3, in full, reads CSARRTSGEETQYF.

At least ten counts were recorded for this clone. The CDR3 bases that were read are TGCAGTGCCCCACAGGGAAACTCCTATGGC. This encodes CSAPQGNSYG. The entire CDR3 protein is CSAPQGNSYGYTF. V and J are TRBV20-1 and TRBJ1-2, with D maybe TRBD1 (6 bases). The read falls 3 residues short of the CDR3 end, and the missing part is taken from the germline J gene. The CDR3 extends over 13 amino acids. Germline assignment: CDR1 DFQATT and CDR2 SNEGSKA (reference sequence). V lost 6 bases and J lost 4, with 15 bases in between.

This clone was detected ten times or more. Coverage ceases 3 residues before the CDR3 finishes, and the germline J gene fills in the end. This rearrangement joins TRBV18 to TRBJ1-5; D possibly corresponds to TRBD1 (6 bases). The CDR3 contains 15 residues. Trimming pared 3 bases from V and 6 bases from J, leaving 15 bases between. Germline CDR1 is KGHSH and CDR2 is LQKENI. The CDR3: CASSPGGAVGQPQHF. The part of the CDR3 DNA that was read is TGTGCCAGCTCACCGGGGGGGGCGGTCGGTCAGCCC.

This clone was detected only a few times. A junction end diverges from the germline sequence, so it may reflect a read error. The DNA ends 3 residues before the CDR3 does, and the rest of the CDR3 is filled in from the germline J gene. The J gene is TRBJ1-1, the V gene TRBV25-1, with D maybe TRBD1 (6 bases). Germline CDR1 and CDR2: MGHDK and SYGVNS. The CDR3 consists of 14 residues. CDR3 bases read: TGTGCCAGCCGTGAGACAGGCACGAACACTGAA. Translating it yields CASRETGTNTE. The full CDR3 protein is CASRETGTNTEAFF.

Many counts were recorded for this clone. The read terminates 3 residues ahead of where the CDR3 ends, so the germline J gene completes it. This chain links TRBV7-2 with TRBJ2-3; weak D call: TRBD1 (5 bases). Between the trimmed V and J ends, which lost 5 bases and 2 bases, there was a span of 8 bases. The CDR3 has 13 residues. The germline V gene has CDR1 SGHTA and CDR2 FQGNSA. Partial CDR3 DNA: TGTGCCAGCAGCCCACAGGCCACAGATACG. Translating it yields CASSPQATDT. The full CDR3 sequence reads CASSPQATDTQYF. The full variable domain, completed using reference TRBV7-2 and TRBJ2-3, is GAGVSQSPSNKVTEKGKDVELRCDPISGHTALYWYRQSLGQGLEFLIYFQGNSAPDKSGLPSDRFSAERTGGSVSTLTIQRTQQEDSAVYLCASSPQATDTQYFGPGTRLTVL.

This clone occurred many times. The read gets to within 3 residues of the CDR3 end, and the germline J gene fills in the rest. The V gene is TRBV28, the J gene TRBJ1-3, with D perhaps TRBD1 (5 bases). The ends were cut back, 8 bases at V and 2 bases at J, with 16 bases in the middle. The V gene's germline CDR1 is MDHEN and CDR2 SYDVKM. The CDR3 is 15 amino acids. The sequenced CDR3 bases are TGTGCCAGCCGCCGGACATTAAGTACTGGAAACACC. It yields the protein CASRRTLSTGNT. The full CDR3 is CASRRTLSTGNTIYF.

This clone was observed many times. The CDR3 end falls 3 residues outside the read, so it is completed with the germline J gene. The chain is built from TRBV5-4 and TRBJ2-2; 10 nucleotides align to TRBD2. This CDR3 is 15 amino acids long. The germline V gene has CDR1 SGHNT and CDR2 YYREEE (reference sequence). Unmatched junction bases numbered 4, after V lost 2 bases and J lost 6 bases. CDR3 region: CASSFGTSEAGELFF. CDR3 DNA, as far as it was read: TGTGCCAGCAGCTTCGGGACTAGCGAGGCCGGGGAG.

This clone was observed at least ten times. With the read ending 3 residues before the CDR3 end, the germline J gene is used to fill in that end. This chain connects TRBV7-2 to TRBJ2-7, with a weak D call TRBD2 (6 bases). The CDR3 has 14 residues. Germline V gene data show CDR1 as SGHTA and CDR2 as FQGNSA. V was trimmed by 1 base and J by 4 bases, leaving 11 bases between them. The CDR3 is CASSLGGMTYEQYF. Partial CDR3 DNA: TGTGCCAGCAGCTTAGGCGGGATGACTTACGAG.

There are many counts of this clone. The read finishes 3 residues shy of the CDR3 end, and the germline J gene is used to complete it. The chain recombines TRBV20-1 with TRBJ2-7; TRBD2 matches at 11 bases. The CDR3 has 14 residues. Germline V gene data show CDR1 as DFQATT and CDR2 as SNEGSKA (reference sequence). V lost 2 bases and J lost 6; bases outside the gene matches: 6. The chain's CDR3 is CSARPIAGGSEQYF. Incomplete CDR3 DNA: TGCAGTGCTAGACCGATAGCGGGAGGGAGCGAG.

This clone came up many times. The missing CDR3 end, 3 residues past where the read stops, is filled in from the germline J gene. The rearrangement uses TRBV6-1 and TRBJ1-5; 7 bases align to TRBD1. Germline trimming cut 4 bases from V and 5 bases from J; bases unmatched to any gene: 8. This CDR3 has 15 residues. From germline, CDR1 is MNHNS and CDR2 SASEGT. The DNA read from the CDR3 is TGTGCCAGCAGTGCATCCCAGGGGGGTGATCAGCCC. It specifies CASSASQGGDQP. The CDR3 in full is CASSASQGGDQPQHF.

At least ten counts were recorded for this clone. The sequenced CDR3 bases are TGTGCCAGCAGCAGGGCCCGGAGCGAAAAA. It is translated as CASSRARSEK. The complete CDR3 reads CASSRARSEKLFF. The chain combines TRBV7-9 with TRBJ1-4; no reliable D call. Coverage ceases 3 residues before the CDR3 finishes, and the germline J gene fills in the end. Trimming removed 5 bases at V and 8 bases at J, with 12 bases between. The CDR3 loop spans 13 amino acids. Germline-derived CDR1 and CDR2 are SEHNR and FQNEAQ (reference sequence).

This clone was counted at least ten times. The CDR3 extends 3 residues past the end of the read, so its final part is completed from the germline J gene. V gene TRBV19 combines with J gene TRBJ1-2, with D perhaps TRBD1 (6 bases). The V end lost 5 bases, the J end lost 5 bases, and 24 bases lay between the germline ends. Germline loops: CDR1 LNHDA, CDR2 SQIVND (reference sequence). There are 17 residues in the CDR3. CDR3 DNA, as far as it was read: TGTGCCAGTAGTGACGAAATGACAGGTGTATTTTGGTATGGC. Translating it yields CASSDEMTGVFWYG. The whole CDR3 protein reads CASSDEMTGVFWYGYTF.

This clone was observed many times. The read ends 3 residues early relative to the CDR3; the germline J gene fills the gap. The chain employs TRBV6-1 and TRBJ1-6; the D is unclear. Per germline, CDR1 MNHNS and CDR2 SASEGT. The length of the CDR3 is 15 residues. Trimming pared 3 bases from V and 7 bases from J, leaving 13 bases between. CDR3 protein: CASSEVPGSNSPLHF. CDR3 DNA, as far as it was read: TGTGCCAGCAGTGAGGTGCCGGGGAGCAATTCACCC.